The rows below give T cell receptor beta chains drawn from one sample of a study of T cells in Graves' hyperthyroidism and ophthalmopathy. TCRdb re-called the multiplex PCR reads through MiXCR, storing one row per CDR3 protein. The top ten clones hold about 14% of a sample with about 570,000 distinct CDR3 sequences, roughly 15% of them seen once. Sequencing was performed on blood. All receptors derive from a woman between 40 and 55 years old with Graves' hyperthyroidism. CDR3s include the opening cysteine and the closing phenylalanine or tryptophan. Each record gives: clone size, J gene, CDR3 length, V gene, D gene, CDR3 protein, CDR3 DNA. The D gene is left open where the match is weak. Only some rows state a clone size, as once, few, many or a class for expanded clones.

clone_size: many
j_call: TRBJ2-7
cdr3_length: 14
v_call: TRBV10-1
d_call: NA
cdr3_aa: CASSDGSYSYEQYF
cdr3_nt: TGCGCCAGCAGTGACGGGAGTTACTCCTACGAGCAGTACTTC

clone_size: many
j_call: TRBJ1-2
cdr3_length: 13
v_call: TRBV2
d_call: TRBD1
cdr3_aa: CASSPDRAAGYTF
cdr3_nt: TGTGCCAGCAGCCCCGACAGGGCGGCTGGCTACACCTTC

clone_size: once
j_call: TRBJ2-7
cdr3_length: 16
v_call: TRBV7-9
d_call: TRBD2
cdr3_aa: CASSLSGLAGVHEQYF
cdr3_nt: TGTGCCAGCAGCTTATCTGGACTAGCGGGAGTCCACGAGCAGTACTTC

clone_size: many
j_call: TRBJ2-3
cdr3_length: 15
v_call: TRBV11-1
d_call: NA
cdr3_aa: CASSLDSGSTDTQYF
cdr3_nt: TGTGCCAGCAGCTTGGATAGCGGTTCCACAGATACGCAGTATTTT

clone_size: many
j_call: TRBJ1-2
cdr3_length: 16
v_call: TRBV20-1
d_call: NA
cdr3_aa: CSASLRIGGQGDGYTF
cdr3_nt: TGCAGTGCTAGTCTTCGTATCGGGGGGCAAGGGGATGGCTACACCTTC

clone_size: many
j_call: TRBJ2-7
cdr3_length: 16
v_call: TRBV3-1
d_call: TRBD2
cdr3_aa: CASSQPIGGSSYEQYF
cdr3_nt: TGTGCCAGCAGCCAACCTATCGGCGGGAGCTCCTACGAGCAGTACTTC

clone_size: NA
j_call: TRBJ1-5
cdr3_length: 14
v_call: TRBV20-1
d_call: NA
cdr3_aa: CSARDDRLHQPQHF
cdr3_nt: TGCAGTGCTAGAGACGACAGATTACATCAGCCCCAGCATTTT

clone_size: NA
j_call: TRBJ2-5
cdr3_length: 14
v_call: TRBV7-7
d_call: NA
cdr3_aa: CASSPSTGGETQYF
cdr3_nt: TGTGCTAGCAGCCCATCGACAGGAGGAGAGACCCAGTACTTC

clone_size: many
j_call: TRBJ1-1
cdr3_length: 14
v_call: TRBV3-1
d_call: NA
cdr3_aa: CASSQARGRTEAFF
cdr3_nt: TGTGCCAGCAGCCAAGCACGAGGGCGCACTGAAGCTTTCTTT

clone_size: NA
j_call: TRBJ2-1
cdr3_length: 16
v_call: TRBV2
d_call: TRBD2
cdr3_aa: CASSEGASGSWNEQFF
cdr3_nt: TGTGCCAGCAGTGAGGGGGCTAGCGGGAGCTGGAATGAGCAGTTCTTC

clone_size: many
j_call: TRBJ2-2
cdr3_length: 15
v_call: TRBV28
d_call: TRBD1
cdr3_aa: CASSLQGAHPGELFF
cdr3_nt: TGTGCCAGCAGTTTACAGGGGGCGCACCCCGGGGAGCTGTTTTTT

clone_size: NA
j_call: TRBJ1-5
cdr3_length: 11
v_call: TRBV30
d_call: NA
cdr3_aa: CAWRSNQPQHF
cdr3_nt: TGTGCCTGGAGGTCGAATCAGCCCCAGCATTTT

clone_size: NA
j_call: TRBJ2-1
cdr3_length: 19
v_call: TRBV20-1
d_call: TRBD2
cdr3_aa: CSATRQGLAGGPGYNEQFF
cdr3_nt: TGCAGTGCTACACGACAGGGACTAGCGGGAGGGCCCGGGTATAATGAGCAGTTCTTC

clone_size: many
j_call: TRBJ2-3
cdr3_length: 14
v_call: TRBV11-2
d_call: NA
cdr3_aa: CASSFGHSTDTQYF
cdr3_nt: TGTGCCAGCAGCTTCGGACACAGCACAGATACGCAGTATTTT

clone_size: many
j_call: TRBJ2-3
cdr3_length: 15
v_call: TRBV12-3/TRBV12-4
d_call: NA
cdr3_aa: CASSRARVWRDTQYF
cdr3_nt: TGTGCCAGCAGCCGGGCACGGGTCTGGAGGGATACGCAGTATTTT

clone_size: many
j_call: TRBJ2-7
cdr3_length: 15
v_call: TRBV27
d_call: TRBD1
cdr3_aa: CASSLIGQGGHEQYF
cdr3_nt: TGTGCCAGCAGTTTAATTGGACAGGGAGGACACGAGCAGTACTTC

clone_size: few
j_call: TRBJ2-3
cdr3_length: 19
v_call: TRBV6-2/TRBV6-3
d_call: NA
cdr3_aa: CASSYPIKTGGFYTDTQYF
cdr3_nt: TGTGCCAGCAGTTACCCGATCAAGACAGGTGGTTTTTACACAGATACGCAGTATTTT

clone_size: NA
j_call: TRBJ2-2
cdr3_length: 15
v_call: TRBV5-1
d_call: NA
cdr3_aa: CASSSQGTFPGELFF
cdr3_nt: TGCGCCAGCAGCTCCCAGGGAACATTTCCCGGGGAGCTGTTTTTT

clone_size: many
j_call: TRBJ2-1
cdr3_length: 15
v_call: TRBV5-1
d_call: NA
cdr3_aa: CASPKVPAEYNEQFF
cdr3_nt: TGCGCCAGCCCCAAGGTCCCAGCGGAATACAATGAGCAGTTCTTC

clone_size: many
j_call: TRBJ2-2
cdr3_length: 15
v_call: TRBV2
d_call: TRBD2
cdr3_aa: CASSERTSGTGELFF
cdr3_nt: TGTGCCAGCAGTGAACGGACTAGCGGGACCGGGGAGCTGTTTTTT

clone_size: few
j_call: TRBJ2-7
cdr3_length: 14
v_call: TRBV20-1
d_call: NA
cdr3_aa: CSAELSQAPYEQYF
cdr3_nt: TGCAGTGCCGAGCTGTCACAGGCGCCCTACGAGCAGTACTTC

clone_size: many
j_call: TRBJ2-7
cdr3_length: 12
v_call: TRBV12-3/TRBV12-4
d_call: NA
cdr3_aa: CASSTFGGEQYF
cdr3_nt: TGTGCCAGCAGCACATTTGGAGGCGAGCAGTACTTC

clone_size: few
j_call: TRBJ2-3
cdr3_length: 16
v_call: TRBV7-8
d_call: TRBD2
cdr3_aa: CASSLEGVKRGDTQYF
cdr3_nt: TGTGCCAGCAGCTTAGAGGGGGTCAAGCGGGGGGATACGCAGTATTTT

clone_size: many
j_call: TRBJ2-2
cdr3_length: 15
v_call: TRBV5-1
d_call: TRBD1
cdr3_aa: CASRGQGANTGELFF
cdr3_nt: TGCGCCAGCAGAGGACAGGGGGCGAACACCGGGGAGCTGTTTTTT

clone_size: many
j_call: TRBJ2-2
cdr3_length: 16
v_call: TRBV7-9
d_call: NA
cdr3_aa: CASSAGGLALTGELFF
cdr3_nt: TGTGCCAGCAGCGCCGGCGGTCTAGCGCTCACCGGGGAGCTGTTTTTT

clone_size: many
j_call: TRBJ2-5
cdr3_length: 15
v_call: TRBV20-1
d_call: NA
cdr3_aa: CSAIKPISPQETQYF
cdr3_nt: TGCAGTGCGATAAAACCAATCAGTCCCCAAGAGACCCAGTACTTC

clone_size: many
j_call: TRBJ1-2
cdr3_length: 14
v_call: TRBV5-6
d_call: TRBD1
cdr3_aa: CASSYRGRNYGYTF
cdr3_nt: TGTGCCAGCAGCTACAGGGGGCGAAACTATGGCTACACCTTC

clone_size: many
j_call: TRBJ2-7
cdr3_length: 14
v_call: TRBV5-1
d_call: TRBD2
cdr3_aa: CASSGTSGQYEQYF
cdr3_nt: TGCGCCAGCAGCGGGACTAGCGGTCAGTACGAGCAGTACTTC

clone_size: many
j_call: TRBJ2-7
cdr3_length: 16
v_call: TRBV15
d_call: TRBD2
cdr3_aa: CATSRSRTSGSYEQYF
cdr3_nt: TGTGCCACCAGCAGATCGCGGACTAGCGGGAGTTACGAGCAGTACTTC

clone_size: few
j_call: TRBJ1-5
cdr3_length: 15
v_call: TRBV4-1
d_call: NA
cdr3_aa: CASSQDRVSSQPQHF
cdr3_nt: TGCGCCAGCAGCCAAGACAGGGTGTCGAGTCAGCCCCAGCATTTT

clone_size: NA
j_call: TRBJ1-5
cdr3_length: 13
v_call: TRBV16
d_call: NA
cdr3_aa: CASSQSHNQPQHF
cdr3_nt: TGTGCCAGCAGCCAAAGTCACAATCAGCCCCAGCATTTT

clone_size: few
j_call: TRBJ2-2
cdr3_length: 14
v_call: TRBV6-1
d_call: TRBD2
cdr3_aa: CAFETSGSTGELFF
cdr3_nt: TGTGCCTTCGAGACTAGCGGTTCCACCGGGGAGCTGTTTTTT

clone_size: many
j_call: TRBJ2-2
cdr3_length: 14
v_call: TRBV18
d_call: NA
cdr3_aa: CASSPQGNTGELFF
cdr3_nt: TGTGCCAGCTCACCACAGGGGAACACCGGGGAGCTGTTTTTT

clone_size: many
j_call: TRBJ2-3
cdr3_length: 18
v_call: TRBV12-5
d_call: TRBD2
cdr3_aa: CASGSTPSGRGPTDTQYF
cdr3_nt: TGTGCTAGTGGCTCAACCCCCAGCGGGAGGGGTCCCACAGATACGCAGTATTTT

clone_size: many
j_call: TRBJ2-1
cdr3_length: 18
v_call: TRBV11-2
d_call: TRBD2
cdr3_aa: CASSGGLAGGKSYNEQFF
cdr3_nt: TGTGCCAGCAGCGGGGGACTAGCGGGAGGAAAGTCCTACAATGAGCAGTTCTTC

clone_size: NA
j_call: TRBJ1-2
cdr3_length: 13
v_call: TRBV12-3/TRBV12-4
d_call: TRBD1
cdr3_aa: CASRRGQGEGYTF
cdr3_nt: TGTGCCAGCAGGCGGGGACAGGGGGAAGGCTACACCTTC

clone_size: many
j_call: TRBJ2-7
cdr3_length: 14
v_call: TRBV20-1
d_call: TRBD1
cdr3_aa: CSARDGTGLYEQYF
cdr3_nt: TGCAGTGCTAGAGACGGGACAGGGCTTTACGAGCAGTACTTC

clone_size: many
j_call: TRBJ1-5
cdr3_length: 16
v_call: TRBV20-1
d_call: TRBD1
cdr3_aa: CSARSVDRDSNQPQHF
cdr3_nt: TGCAGTGCTAGATCTGTGGACAGGGATAGCAATCAGCCCCAGCATTTT

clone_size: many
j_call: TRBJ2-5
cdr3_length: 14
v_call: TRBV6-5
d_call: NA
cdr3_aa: CASSYSGGQETQYF
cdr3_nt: TGTGCCAGCAGTTACTCAGGGGGCCAAGAGACCCAGTACTTC

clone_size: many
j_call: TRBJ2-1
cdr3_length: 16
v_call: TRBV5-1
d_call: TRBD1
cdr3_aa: CASSSGGITSYNEQFF
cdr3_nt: TGCGCCAGCAGCTCAGGGGGTATAACCTCCTACAATGAGCAGTTCTTC

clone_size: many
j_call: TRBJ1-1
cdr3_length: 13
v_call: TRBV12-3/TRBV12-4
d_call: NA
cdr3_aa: CASYFLLGTEAFF
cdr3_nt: TGTGCCAGCTACTTTCTGCTGGGCACTGAAGCTTTCTTT

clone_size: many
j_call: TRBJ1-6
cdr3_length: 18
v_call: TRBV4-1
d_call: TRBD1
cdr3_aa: CASSQGARGTAYNSPLHF
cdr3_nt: TGCGCCAGCAGCCAAGGTGCCCGAGGGACAGCGTATAATTCACCCCTCCACTTT

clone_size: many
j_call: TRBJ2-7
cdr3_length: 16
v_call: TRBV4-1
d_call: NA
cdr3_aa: CASSQIPRRVAYEQYF
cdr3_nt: TGCGCCAGCAGCCAGATCCCCCGGCGGGTGGCCTACGAGCAGTACTTC

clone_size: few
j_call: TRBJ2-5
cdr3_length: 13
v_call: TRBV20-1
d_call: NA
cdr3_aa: CSATRDSQETQYF
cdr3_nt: TGCAGTGCTACCCGCGACAGCCAAGAGACCCAGTACTTC

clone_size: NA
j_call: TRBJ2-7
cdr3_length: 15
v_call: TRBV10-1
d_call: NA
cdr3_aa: CASSELAGTYNEQYF
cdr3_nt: TGCGCCAGCAGTGAGTTGGCGGGTACGTACAACGAGCAGTACTTC

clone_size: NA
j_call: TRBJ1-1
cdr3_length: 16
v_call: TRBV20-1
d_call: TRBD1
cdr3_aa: CSAEGDSQKMNTEAFF
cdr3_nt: TGCAGTGCTGAGGGGGACAGTCAGAAAATGAACACTGAAGCTTTCTTT

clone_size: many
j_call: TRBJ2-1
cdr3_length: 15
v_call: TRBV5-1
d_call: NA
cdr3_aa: CASSLTVNDPNEQFF
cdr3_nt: TGCGCCAGCAGTTTGACAGTCAACGACCCCAATGAGCAGTTCTTC

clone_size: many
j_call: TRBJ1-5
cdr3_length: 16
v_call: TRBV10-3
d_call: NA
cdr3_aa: CAISESGGGNNQPQHF
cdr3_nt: TGTGCCATCAGTGAATCGGGGGGCGGTAACAATCAGCCCCAGCATTTT

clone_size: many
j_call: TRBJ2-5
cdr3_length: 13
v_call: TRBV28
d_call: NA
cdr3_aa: CASSFRREETQYF
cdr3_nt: TGTGCCAGCAGTTTCCGCCGGGAGGAGACCCAGTACTTC

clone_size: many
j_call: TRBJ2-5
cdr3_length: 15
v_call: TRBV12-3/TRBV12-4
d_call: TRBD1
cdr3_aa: CASSPWDRYGETQYF
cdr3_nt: TGTGCCAGCAGTCCCTGGGACAGGTATGGGGAGACCCAGTACTTC

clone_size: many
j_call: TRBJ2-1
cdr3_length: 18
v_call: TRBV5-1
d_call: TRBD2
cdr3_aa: CASSSRTSGRPIFNEQFF
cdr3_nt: TGCGCCAGCAGCTCCAGGACTAGCGGGAGGCCGATCTTCAATGAGCAGTTCTTC

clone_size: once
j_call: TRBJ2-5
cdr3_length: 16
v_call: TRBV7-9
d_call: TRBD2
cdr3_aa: CASSRLAGGEWGTQYF
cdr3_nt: TGTGCCAGCAGTCGACTAGCGGGAGGCGAATGGGGGACCCAGTACTTC

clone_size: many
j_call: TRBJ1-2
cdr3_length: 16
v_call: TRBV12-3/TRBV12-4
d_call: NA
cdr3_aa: CASSPSRASASYGYTF
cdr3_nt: TGTGCCAGCAGTCCATCCCGGGCCTCGGCATCCTATGGCTACACCTTC

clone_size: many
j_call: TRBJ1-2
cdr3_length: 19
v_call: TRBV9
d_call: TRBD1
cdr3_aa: CASSGEGDSLFGYDYGYTF
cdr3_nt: TGTGCCAGCAGCGGCGAAGGGGACAGCCTTTTCGGTTACGACTATGGCTACACCTTC

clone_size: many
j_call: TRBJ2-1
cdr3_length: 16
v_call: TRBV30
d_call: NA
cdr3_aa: CAWATYPGLKSNEQFF
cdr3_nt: TGTGCCTGGGCCACGTATCCGGGACTGAAGAGCAATGAGCAGTTCTTC

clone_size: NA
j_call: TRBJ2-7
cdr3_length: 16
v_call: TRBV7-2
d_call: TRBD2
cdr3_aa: CASSLGRIAGSYEQYF
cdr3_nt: TGTGCCAGCAGCTTAGGCAGGATAGCGGGGAGCTACGAGCAGTACTTC